This T cell receptor beta chain was recorded in a study of shared clonotypes between healthy human individuals. The repertoire was sequenced with immunoSEQ multiplex PCR; TCRdb's copy has only in-frame clones and lacks some. The data show about a million clones, with around three quarters seen just once and over 0.8% held by the top ten. Germline CDR1 MDHEN, CDR2 SYDVKM. Trimming left V 5 bases short and J 1 base short, with 15 bases between. The CDR3 totals 15 residues. This sequence was found in a man aged 18 to 29 in good health. Some clones in this sample may be carry-over from other donors' samples. The chain combines TRBV28 with TRBJ2-7; D ambiguous. Sequenced sample: memory CD4+ T cells from PBMCs. Subset of the sample: CD45RA-negative fraction. CDR3 residues: CASSPPPSGSYEQYF. DNA of the CDR3: TGTGCCAGCAGTCCCCCCCCCTCCGGATCCTACGAGCAGTACTTC.